A selection of T cell receptor beta chains follows, all from one sample in a study of blood T cell repertoires in COVID-19. Using immunoSEQ multiplex PCR, the repertoire was profiled, and TCRdb retains in-frame clones only, with some absent. The table shows some 150,000 clones, with approximately 80% occurring only once. Sequenced: peripheral blood. The receptors here all came from a human donor in a cohort sampled during active COVID-19. CDR3s include the opening cysteine and the closing phenylalanine or tryptophan. The D gene is left open where the match is weak.

TRBJ1-2	13	TRBV9	TRBD1	CASSVGQGDGYTF
TRBJ2-5	14	TRBV29-1	-	CSVHRVDKQETQYF
TRBJ1-2	16	TRBV4-1	TRBD1	CASSQPKTGGNYGYTF
TRBJ2-2	14	TRBV12-5	-	CASGLAGNTGELFF
TRBJ2-1	15	TRBV5-4	-	CATLSETASYNEQFF
TRBJ1-5	14	TRBV30	-	CAWSGGGGGQPQHF
TRBJ2-2	15	TRBV4-2	-	CASSQGQLNTGELFF
TRBJ1-1	14	TRBV5-6	TRBD1	CASSPGGDRGEAFF
TRBJ2-5	14	TRBV3-1/TRBV3-2	-	CASSAFGAGETQYF
TRBJ1-2	11	TRBV5-1	TRBD1	CASRGDSRYTF
TRBJ2-2	20	TRBV3-1/TRBV3-2	TRBD2	CASSQRSPPPGLPSTGELFF
TRBJ1-4	14	TRBV6-6	-	CASRGPEGSEKLFF
TRBJ2-5	15	TRBV2	TRBD2	CASRARLAGLETQYF
TRBJ1-2	13	TRBV21-1	-	CASSKTPQQGGTF
TRBJ1-1	13	TRBV7-3	-	CASSTGVNTEAFF
TRBJ2-3	12	TRBV7-9	-	CASGEAGDTQYF
TRBJ1-4	13	TRBV5-6	TRBD1	CASSRTGIEKLFF